This T cell receptor beta chain originates from a study of preoperative IRX-2 immunotherapy in early breast cancer. Indicated treatment: preoperative locoregional IRX-2 cytokine immunotherapy. Sequencing was performed with immunoSEQ multiplex PCR; in TCRdb, only in-frame clones are kept and a portion is missing. The data show approximately 11,000 clones, 75% to 90% seen once. The length of the CDR3 is 12 residues. V lost 3 bases to trimming and J lost 4 bases, with 4 bases between them. CDR1 is LNHDA, CDR2 SQIVND, per germline (reference sequence). This TCR was sampled from a human donor with breast cancer. The chain joins TRBV19 to TRBJ2-1; no clear D gene. The sample in question was lymph node tissue, obtained before IRX-2 immunotherapy. The CDR3 bases are TGTGCCAGTAGTATGGGATACAATGAGCAGTTCTTC. It encodes CASSMGYNEQFF. The whole variable domain, remainder taken from reference TRBV19 and TRBJ2-1, is DGGITQSPKYLFRKEGQNVTLSCEQNLNHDAMYWYRQDPGQGLRLIYYSQIVNDFQKGDIAEGYSVSREKKESFPLTVTSAQKNPTAFYLCASSMGYNEQFFGPGTRLTVL.